This note documents a single T cell receptor (beta chain) sequence. The antigen remains unidentified. These data originate in a study of cytomegalovirus exposure and HLA in healthy donors. Researchers ran the PCR with 60 Vbeta and 13 Jbeta primers. The assay was immunoSEQ multiplex PCR, and TCRdb's table has in-frame clones only and misses some. The sample includes some 40,000 clones, 81% of them seen just once. Whole-study results and caveats: Under in vitro conditions, a few CMV-associated chains were confirmed as specific for CMV antigens. An assumption of roughly uniform sequencing depth across donors underlay the presence/absence analyses. TCR beta sequences reportedly predicted most subjects' HLA-A and HLA-B alleles accurately.

Losses at the gene ends were 8 bases for V and 4 bases for J; bases not matched to a gene: 7. The CDR3 has 13 amino acids. Germline CDR1 and CDR2: MDHEN and SYDVKM. The clonotype originates from a middle-aged man in good health and CMV-seronegative. The V and J genes are TRBV28 and TRBJ2-7, with TRBD1 matching 8 bases. The material sequenced was PBMCs. CDR3 loop: CASRAGGLYEQYF. The CDR3 DNA reads TGTGCCAGCCGGGCAGGGGGCTTGTACGAGCAGTACTTC.